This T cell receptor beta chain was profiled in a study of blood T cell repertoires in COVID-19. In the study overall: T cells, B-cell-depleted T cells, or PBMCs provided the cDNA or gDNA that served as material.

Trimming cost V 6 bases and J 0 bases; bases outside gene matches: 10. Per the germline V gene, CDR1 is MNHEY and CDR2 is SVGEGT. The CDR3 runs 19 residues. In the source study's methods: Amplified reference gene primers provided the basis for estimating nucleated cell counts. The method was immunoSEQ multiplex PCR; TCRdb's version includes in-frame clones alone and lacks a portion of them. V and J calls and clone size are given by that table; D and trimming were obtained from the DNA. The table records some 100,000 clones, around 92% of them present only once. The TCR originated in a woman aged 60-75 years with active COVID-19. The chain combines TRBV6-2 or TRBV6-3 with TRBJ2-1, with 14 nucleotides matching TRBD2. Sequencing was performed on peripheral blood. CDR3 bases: TGTGCCAGCAGCCGCCCGGGACTAGCGGGGGACAACTCCTACAATGAGCAGTTCTTC. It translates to CASSRPGLAGDNSYNEQFF.